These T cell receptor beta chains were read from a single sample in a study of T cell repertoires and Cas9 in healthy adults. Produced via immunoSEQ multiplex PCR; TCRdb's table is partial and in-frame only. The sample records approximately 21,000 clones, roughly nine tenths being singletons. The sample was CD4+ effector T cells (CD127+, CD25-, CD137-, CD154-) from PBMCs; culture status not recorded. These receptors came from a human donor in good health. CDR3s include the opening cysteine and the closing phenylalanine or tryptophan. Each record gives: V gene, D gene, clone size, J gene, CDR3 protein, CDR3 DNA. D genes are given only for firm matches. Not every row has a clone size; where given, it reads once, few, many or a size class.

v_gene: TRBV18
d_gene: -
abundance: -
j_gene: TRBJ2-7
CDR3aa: CASSPSGEPYEQYF
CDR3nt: TGTGCCAGCTCACCGTCTGGGGAACCCTACGAGCAGTACTTC

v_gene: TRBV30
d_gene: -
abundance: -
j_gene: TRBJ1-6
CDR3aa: CAWSFTEHSPLHF
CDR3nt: TGTGCCTGGAGTTTCACAGAACATTCACCCCTCCACTTT

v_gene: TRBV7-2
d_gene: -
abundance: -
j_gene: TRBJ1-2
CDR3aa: CASSLSGYGYTF
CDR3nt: TGTGCCAGCAGCTTAAGTGGGTATGGCTACACCTTC

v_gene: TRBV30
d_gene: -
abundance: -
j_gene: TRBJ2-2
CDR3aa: CAWSVYGTGELFF
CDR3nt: TGTGCCTGGAGTGTATACGGCACCGGGGAGCTGTTTTTT

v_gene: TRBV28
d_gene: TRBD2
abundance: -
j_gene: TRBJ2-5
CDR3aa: CASSLLAGGLTETQYF
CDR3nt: TGTGCCAGCAGTTTACTAGCGGGGGGGCTCACCGAGACCCAGTACTTC

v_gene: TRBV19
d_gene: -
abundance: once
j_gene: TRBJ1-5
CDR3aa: CASSIGGGGQPQHF
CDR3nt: TGTGCCAGTAGTATAGGGGGCGGGGGTCAGCCCCAGCATTTT

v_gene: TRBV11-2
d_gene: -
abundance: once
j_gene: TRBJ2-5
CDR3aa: CASSQGTWGMETQYF
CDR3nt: TGTGCCAGCAGCCAAGGGACGTGGGGGATGGAGACCCAGTACTTC

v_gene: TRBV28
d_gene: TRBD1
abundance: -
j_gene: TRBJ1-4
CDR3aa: CASNPLDRGRTNEKLFF
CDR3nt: TGTGCCAGCAATCCCTTAGACAGGGGGCGGACTAATGAAAAACTGTTTTTT

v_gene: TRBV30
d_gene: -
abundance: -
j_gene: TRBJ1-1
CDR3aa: CAWRPGGVGTEAFF
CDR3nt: TGTGCCTGGAGGCCGGGGGGGGTAGGTACTGAAGCTTTCTTT

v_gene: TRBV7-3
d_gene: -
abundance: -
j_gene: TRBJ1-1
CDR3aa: CASSLVGGRLNTEAFF
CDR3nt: TGTGCCAGCAGCTTAGTGGGCGGGCGACTGAACACTGAAGCTTTCTTT

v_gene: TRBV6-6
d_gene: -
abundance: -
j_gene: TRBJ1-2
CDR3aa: CASSPRSDGDYGYTF
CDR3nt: TGTGCCAGCAGTCCACGATCGGACGGTGACTATGGCTACACCTTC

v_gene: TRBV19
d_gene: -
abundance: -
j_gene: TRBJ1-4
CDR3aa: CASSIRQGTEKLFF
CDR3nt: TGTGCCAGTAGTATAAGGCAGGGGACCGAAAAACTGTTTTTT

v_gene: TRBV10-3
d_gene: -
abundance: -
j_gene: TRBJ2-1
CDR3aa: CAIKGSLANEQFF
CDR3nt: TGTGCCATCAAGGGGAGCTTGGCCAATGAGCAGTTCTTC

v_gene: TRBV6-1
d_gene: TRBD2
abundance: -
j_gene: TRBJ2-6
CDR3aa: CASSDMRGGSGANVLTF
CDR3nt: TGTGCCAGCAGTGATATGCGGGGGGGATCTGGGGCCAACGTCCTGACTTTC

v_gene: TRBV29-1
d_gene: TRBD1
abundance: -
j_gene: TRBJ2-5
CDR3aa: CSVDPWTGTQETQYF
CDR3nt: TGCAGCGTTGATCCCTGGACAGGCACGCAAGAGACCCAGTACTTC

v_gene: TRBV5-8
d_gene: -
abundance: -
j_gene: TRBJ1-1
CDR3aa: CASSARVAGTEAFF
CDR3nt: TGTGCCAGCAGCGCCCGGGTCGCGGGGACTGAAGCTTTCTTT

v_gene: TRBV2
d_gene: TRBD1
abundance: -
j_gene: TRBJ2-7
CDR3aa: CASGQGANSYEQYF
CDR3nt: TGTGCCAGCGGACAGGGGGCGAATTCTTACGAGCAGTACTTC

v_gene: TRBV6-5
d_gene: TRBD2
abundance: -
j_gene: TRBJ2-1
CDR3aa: CASRTLGLASEQFF
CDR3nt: TGTGCCAGCAGGACACTCGGACTAGCGTCTGAGCAGTTCTTC

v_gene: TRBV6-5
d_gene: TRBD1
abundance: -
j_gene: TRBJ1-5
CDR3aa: CASSYDRGQRQPQHF
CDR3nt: TGTGCCAGCAGTTACGACAGGGGGCAGAGGCAGCCCCAGCATTTT

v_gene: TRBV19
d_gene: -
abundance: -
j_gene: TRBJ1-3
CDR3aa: CASQRILGTDSGNTIYF
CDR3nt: TGTGCCAGCCAACGAATTCTGGGCACCGACTCTGGAAACACCATATATTTT

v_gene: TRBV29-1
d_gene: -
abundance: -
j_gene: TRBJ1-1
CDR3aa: CSVLRGSRAFF
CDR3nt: TGCAGCGTTTTAAGGGGTTCGCGAGCTTTCTTT

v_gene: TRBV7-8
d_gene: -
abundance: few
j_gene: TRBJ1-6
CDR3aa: CASSSRRINSPLHF
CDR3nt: TGTGCCAGCAGCTCGAGGAGGATCAATTCACCCCTCCACTTT

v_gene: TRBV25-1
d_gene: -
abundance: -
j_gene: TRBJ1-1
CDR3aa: CASRQGWTEAFF
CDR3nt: TGTGCCAGCAGACAGGGATGGACTGAAGCTTTCTTT

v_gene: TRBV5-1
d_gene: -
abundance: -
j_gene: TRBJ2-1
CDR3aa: CASSLGLSSYNEQFF
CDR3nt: TGCGCCAGCAGCTTGGGCCTTAGCTCCTACAATGAGCAGTTCTTC

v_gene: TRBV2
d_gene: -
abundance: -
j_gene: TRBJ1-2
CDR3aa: CASSVSGTNYGYTF
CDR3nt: TGTGCCAGCAGTGTATCCGGGACTAACTATGGCTACACCTTC

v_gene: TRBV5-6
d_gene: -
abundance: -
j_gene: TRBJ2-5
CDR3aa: CASSLWRVTLEETQYF
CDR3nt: TGTGCCAGCAGCCTTTGGCGCGTAACTCTGGAGGAGACCCAGTACTTC

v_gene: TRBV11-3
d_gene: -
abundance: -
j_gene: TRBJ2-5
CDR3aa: CASSFSGGETQYF
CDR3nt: TGTGCCAGCAGCTTCTCTGGGGGAGAGACCCAGTACTTC

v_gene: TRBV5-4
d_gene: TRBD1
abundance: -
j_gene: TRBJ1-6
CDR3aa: CASSLDQGDSPLHF
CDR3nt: TGTGCCAGCAGCCTCGATCAGGGGGATTCACCCCTCCACTTT

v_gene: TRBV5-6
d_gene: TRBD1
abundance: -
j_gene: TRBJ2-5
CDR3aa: CASSLGGFGTGDQETQYF
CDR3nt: TGTGCCAGCAGCTTGGGCGGATTTGGGACAGGGGACCAAGAGACCCAGTACTTC

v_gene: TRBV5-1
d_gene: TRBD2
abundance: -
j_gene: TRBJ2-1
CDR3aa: CASSLLTSGGRDLWGNEQFF
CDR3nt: TGCGCCAGCAGCTTGTTAACTAGCGGGGGGCGAGATCTTTGGGGCAATGAGCAGTTCTTC

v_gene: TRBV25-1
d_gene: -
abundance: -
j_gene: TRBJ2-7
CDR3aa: CASSRQGLAYEQYF
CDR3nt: TGTGCCAGCAGTAGGCAGGGCTTAGCCTACGAGCAGTACTTC

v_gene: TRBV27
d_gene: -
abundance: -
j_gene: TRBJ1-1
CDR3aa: CASSFNRDTEAFF
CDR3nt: TGTGCCAGCAGTTTCAATAGGGACACTGAAGCTTTCTTT

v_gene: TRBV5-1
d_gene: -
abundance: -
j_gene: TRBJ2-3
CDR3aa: CASSHREGSSTDTQYF
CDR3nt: TGCGCCAGCAGCCACCGAGAGGGGTCTAGCACAGATACGCAGTATTTT

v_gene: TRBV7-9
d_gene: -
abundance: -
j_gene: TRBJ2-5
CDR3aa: CASSQIRQYQETQYF
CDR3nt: TGTGCCAGCAGCCAGATCCGACAGTATCAAGAGACCCAGTACTTC

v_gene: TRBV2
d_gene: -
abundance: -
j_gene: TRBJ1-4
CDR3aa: CASSERDSFNEKLFF
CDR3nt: TGTGCCAGCAGTGAACGAGACAGCTTTAATGAAAAACTGTTTTTT

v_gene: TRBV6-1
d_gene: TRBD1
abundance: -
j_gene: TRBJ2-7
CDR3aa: CASSPRDRGGEQYF
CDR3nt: TGTGCCAGCAGTCCCCGGGACAGGGGTGGAGAGCAGTACTTC

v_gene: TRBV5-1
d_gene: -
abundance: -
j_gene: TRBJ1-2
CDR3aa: CASSLRYGKENGYTF
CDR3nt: TGCGCCAGCAGCTTGCGATACGGGAAGGAAAATGGCTACACCTTC

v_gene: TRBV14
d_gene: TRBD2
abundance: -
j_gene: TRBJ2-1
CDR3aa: CASSHGSGGTGEQFF
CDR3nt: TGTGCCAGCAGCCATGGTAGCGGGGGTACAGGTGAGCAGTTCTTC

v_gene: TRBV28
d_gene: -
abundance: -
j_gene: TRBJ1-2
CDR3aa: CASSKLRARVVRANYGYTF
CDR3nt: TGTGCCAGCAGTAAACTAAGGGCCAGGGTCGTTCGGGCCAACTATGGCTACACCTTC

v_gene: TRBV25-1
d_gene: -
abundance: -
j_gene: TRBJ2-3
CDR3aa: CASSGTTDTQYF
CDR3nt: TGTGCCAGCAGTGGGACAACAGATACGCAGTATTTT

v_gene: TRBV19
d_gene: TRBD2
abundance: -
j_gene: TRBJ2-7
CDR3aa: CASSPRAGERWEQYF
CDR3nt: TGTGCCAGTAGTCCTAGAGCGGGGGAGCGTTGGGAGCAGTACTTC

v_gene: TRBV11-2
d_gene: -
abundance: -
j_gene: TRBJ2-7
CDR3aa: CASSTIVGQPKVYEQYF
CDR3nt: TGTGCCAGCAGCACAATCGTGGGACAACCTAAGGTCTACGAGCAGTACTTC

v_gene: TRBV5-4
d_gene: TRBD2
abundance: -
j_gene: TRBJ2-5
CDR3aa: CASSLPGPAGEQETQYF
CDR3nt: TGTGCCAGCAGCCTCCCGGGTCCGGCGGGGGAGCAAGAGACCCAGTACTTC

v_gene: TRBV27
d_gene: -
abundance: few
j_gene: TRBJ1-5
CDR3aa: CASSPPGERSARNQPQHF
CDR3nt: TGTGCCAGCAGCCCACCGGGGGAGCGCTCAGCTCGGAATCAGCCCCAGCATTTT

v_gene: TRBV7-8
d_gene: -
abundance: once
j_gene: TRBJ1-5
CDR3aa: CASSIGVRGGNQPQHF
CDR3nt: TGTGCCAGCTCAATAGGGGTAAGGGGCGGGAATCAGCCCCAGCATTTT